These 18 T cell receptor beta chains were sequenced from one sample in a study of T cell responses to AZD1222 COVID-19 vaccine (dated by TCRdb to about 2021). The time point label on this specimen signifies: baseline before first vaccination. The treatment or condition label of this sample denotes: meningococcal conjugate vaccine given as trial control. The library was made by the immunoSEQ multiplex PCR assay. The table comes from immuneACCESS by way of TCRdb, which keeps in-frame sequences with V and J called. Part of the clones is missing from these tables; in studies checked, under half for an unresolved V gene and the rest for unknown reasons. The sample table holds approximately 200,000 clones, of which about 90% were seen once. The ten largest account for approximately 2.5% of the sample. Sample: peripheral blood, taken on day 0 of MenACWY control vaccination. These receptors all come from an adult in good health.

This clone has a single count. The chain combines TRBV6-1 with TRBJ1-4; TRBD1 matches 8 bases. The CDR3 length is 16 residues. In germline, CDR1 is MNHNS, CDR2 SASEGT. V shed 2 bases, J shed 8 bases, and the junction held 10 bases outside the gene matches. This CDR3 is CASSEKGTGRLEKLFF. Here the CDR3 DNA reads TGTGCCAGCAGTGAAAAAGGGACAGGAAGGCTGGAAAAACTGTTTTTT.

The chain recombines TRBV7-3 with TRBJ2-1, with 7 bases identical to TRBD2. The CDR3 contains 16 residues. After removal of 5 bases from V and 7 bases from J, the junction contained 14 bases not matched to a gene. Germline V CDR1 and CDR2: SGHTA, FQGTGA. CDR3: CASSAEGGRARNEQFF. CDR3 nucleotides: TGTGCCAGCAGCGCAGAGGGTGGGAGGGCCAGAAATGAGCAGTTCTTC. Complete variable domain (other parts from reference TRBV7-3 and TRBJ2-1): GAGVSQTPSNKVTEKGKYVELRCDPISGHTALYWYRQSLGQGPEFLIYFQGTGAADDSGLPNDRFFAVRPEGSVSTLKIQRTERGDSAVYLCASSAEGGRARNEQFFGPGTRLTVL.

As for this clone: Other nucleotide sequences in the sample specify the same CDR3. This chain joins TRBV7-8 and TRBJ2-7; TRBD1 matches 9 bases. CDR3 length: 14 residues. The J segment lost 5 bases and the V segment lost 5 bases, leaving 7 bases of the junction unmatched. Germline loops: CDR1 SGHVS, CDR2 FQNEAQ. This chain's CDR3 is CASSLGTGFHEQYF. In DNA form, the CDR3 reads TGTGCCAGCAGCCTCGGGACAGGGTTCCACGAGCAGTACTTC. The whole variable domain, filled in from reference TRBV7-8 and TRBJ2-7, reads GAGVSQSPRYKVAKRGQDVALRCDPISGHVSLFWYQQALGQGPEFLTYFQNEAQLDKSGLPSDRFFAERPEGSVSTLKIQRTQQEDSAVYLCASSLGTGFHEQYFGPGTRLTVT.

This chain links TRBV7-6 with TRBJ2-2, with TRBD1 as a possible D gene (6 bases). The CDR3 extends over 16 amino acids. Germline V gives CDR1 SGHVS, CDR2 FNYEAQ. Between the trimmed V and J ends, which lost 5 bases and 0 bases, there was a span of 13 bases. CDR3 nucleotide sequence: TGTGCCAGCAGCCGGACCGGGACACCGAACACCGGGGAGCTGTTTTTT. This translates into CASSRTGTPNTGELFF.

The chain links TRBV9 to TRBJ1-1; D is ambiguous. V lost 4 bases to trimming and J lost 0 bases, with 10 bases between them. The germline CDR1 and CDR2 sequences are SGDLS and YYNGEE. This CDR3 region has 14 residues. The CDR3 DNA follows: TGTGCCAGCAGCAATCCCGGTTTGAACACTGAAGCTTTCTTT. Its protein product is CASSNPGLNTEAFF.

The rearrangement links TRBV30 to TRBJ1-5, with D hard to call. The germline V gene has CDR1 GTSNPN and CDR2 SVGIG (reference sequence). V lost 2 bases and J lost 2, with 10 bases in between. This CDR3 is built from 14 residues. CDR3 sequence (DNA): TGTGCCTGGAGTAGTCAGACGGGCAATCAGCCCCAGCATTTT. Protein sequence: CAWSSQTGNQPQHF.

This chain joins TRBV7-6 and TRBJ2-3; D possibly matches TRBD1 or TRBD2 (5 bases each). This CDR3 is 13 amino acids long. CDR1 SGHVS and CDR2 FNYEAQ come from the germline V gene. Trimming stripped 1 base from V and 4 bases from J, with 6 bases between. The CDR3 reads CASSLVGADTQYF. For the CDR3, the DNA is TGTGCCAGCAGCTTAGTGGGGGCAGATACGCAGTATTTT.

The chain combines TRBV7-7 with TRBJ1-6; D may be TRBD1 (5 bases). The ends were cut back, 2 bases at V and 9 bases at J, with 17 bases in the middle. The V gene's germline CDR1 is SSHAT and CDR2 FNYEAQ (reference sequence). CDR3 size: 16 residues. The DNA for the CDR3 is TGTGCCAGCAGCTTACGCAGGGCCGAGGTCTCTTCACCCCTCCACTTT. Amino acid sequence: CASSLRRAEVSSPLHF.

The V call is TRBV19, the J call TRBJ2-1; perhaps TRBD2 as D (6 bases). Germline loops: CDR1 LNHDA, CDR2 SQIVND (reference sequence). V lost 8 bases and J 3 bases, leaving 17 bases between the germline ends. This CDR3 is built from 15 residues. The CDR3: CASRENGIHYNEQFF. The CDR3 DNA sequence: TGTGCCAGTCGGGAGAACGGAATCCACTACAATGAGCAGTTCTTC.

This clone was recorded a few times. The rearrangement joins TRBV6-6 to TRBJ1-3; 9 bases map to TRBD1. The junction had 10 bases not matched to a gene; V was cut back by 8 bases and J by 2 bases. The CDR3 consists of 16 residues. Germline assignment: CDR1 MNHNY and CDR2 SVGAGI (reference sequence). The CDR3 DNA reads as TGTGCCAGCGGCTCCGGACAGGGGCAGGCTGGAAACACCATATATTTT. Translated: CASGSGQGQAGNTIYF.

The chain carries TRBV4-1 and TRBJ1-4; 7 positions match TRBD1. From germline, CDR1 is MGHRA and CDR2 YSYEKL. This CDR3 is 16 amino acids long. V lost 4 bases and J lost 0; bases outside the gene matches: 5. The CDR3 coding sequence is TGCGCCAGCAGCCTCAGACAGGGCTCAACTAATGAAAAACTGTTTTTT. Translated, it gives CASSLRQGSTNEKLFF.

The chain has TRBV4-2 and TRBJ1-1; D might be TRBD1 (5 bases). The V and J ends lost 4 bases and 4 bases respectively, with 16 bases between them. Germline CDR1 and CDR2: LGHNA and YNFKEQ. This CDR3 region has 15 residues. This CDR3 is CASSPAVGGGTEAFF. In DNA form, the CDR3 reads TGTGCCAGCAGCCCAGCCGTTGGGGGTGGCACTGAAGCTTTCTTT.

V usage is TRBV6-5 and J usage is TRBJ1-6; possible D gene TRBD1, 5 bases. The CDR3 runs to 15 residues. Trimming stripped 0 bases from V and 10 bases from J, with 13 bases between. Germline assignment: CDR1 MNHEY and CDR2 SVGAGI. The CDR3 loop reads CASSYSMGLESPLHF. CDR3 DNA sequence: TGTGCCAGCAGTTACTCCATGGGGCTGGAATCACCCCTCCACTTT.

CDR3 loop: CASSLIGYNEQFF. In DNA, the CDR3 is TGTGCCAGCAGTTTAATCGGGTACAATGAGCAGTTCTTC. The V gene is TRBV12-3 or TRBV12-4, the J gene TRBJ2-1, with no clear D. Deletions cut 2 bases from V and 4 bases from J, with 6 bases between. The CDR3 length is 13 residues.

This chain links TRBV7-9 with TRBJ1-4; D perhaps matches TRBD1 (5 bases). The germline V gene encodes CDR1 SEHNR and CDR2 FQNEAQ (reference sequence). V lost 2 bases, J lost 8 bases, and 9 bases lay in between. The CDR3 contains 13 residues. CDR3: CASSLPGGEKLFF. In nucleotides, the CDR3 is TGTGCCAGCAGCTTACCCGGGGGGGAAAAACTGTTTTTT.

The chain carries TRBV7-3 and TRBJ2-2; 8 nucleotides align to TRBD2. Germline V gene lookup returns CDR1 SGHTA and CDR2 FQGTGA. The CDR3 consists of 15 residues. V gave up 5 bases and J gave up 2 bases; unmatched junction bases: 4. Here the CDR3 reads CASSRTSGNTGELFF. The CDR3 DNA sequence: TGTGCCAGCAGCCGCACTAGCGGAAACACCGGGGAGCTGTTTTTT.

This chain links TRBV7-9 with TRBJ1-2; tentative D call: TRBD1 (5 bases). Trimming removed 5 bases at V and 6 bases at J, with 16 bases between. Germline values: CDR1 SEHNR, CDR2 FQNEAQ (reference sequence). CDR3 length equals 14 residues. The CDR3 here is CASSIWDVLDGYTF. CDR3 nucleotides: TGTGCCAGCAGCATATGGGACGTTTTAGATGGCTACACCTTC.

V gene TRBV9 combines with J gene TRBJ2-3; D ambiguous. The V end lost 0 bases, the J end lost 2 bases, and 7 bases lay between the germline ends. The germline V gene encodes CDR1 SGDLS and CDR2 YYNGEE. The CDR3 is 14 residues long. The CDR3 bases are TGTGCCAGCAGCGTAGCTTCGGACACAGATACGCAGTATTTT. Translating gives CASSVASDTDTQYF.